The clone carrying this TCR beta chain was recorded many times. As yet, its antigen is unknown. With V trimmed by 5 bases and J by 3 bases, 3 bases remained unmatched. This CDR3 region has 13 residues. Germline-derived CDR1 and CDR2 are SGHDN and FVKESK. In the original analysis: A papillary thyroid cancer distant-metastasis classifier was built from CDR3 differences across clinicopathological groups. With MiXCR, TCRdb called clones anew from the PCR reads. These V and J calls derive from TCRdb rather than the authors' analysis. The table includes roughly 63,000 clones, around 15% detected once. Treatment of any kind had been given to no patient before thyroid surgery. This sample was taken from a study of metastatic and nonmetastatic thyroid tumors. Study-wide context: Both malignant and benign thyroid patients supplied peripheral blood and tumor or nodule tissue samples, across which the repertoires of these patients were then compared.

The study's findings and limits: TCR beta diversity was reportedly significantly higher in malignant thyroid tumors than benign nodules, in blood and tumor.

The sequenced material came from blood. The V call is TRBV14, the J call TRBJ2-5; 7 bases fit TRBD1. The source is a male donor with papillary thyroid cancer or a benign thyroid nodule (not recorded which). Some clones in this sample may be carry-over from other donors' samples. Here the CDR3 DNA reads TGTGCCAGCAGCTCAGGGGGAGAAGAGACCCAGTACTTC. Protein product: CASSSGGEETQYF.